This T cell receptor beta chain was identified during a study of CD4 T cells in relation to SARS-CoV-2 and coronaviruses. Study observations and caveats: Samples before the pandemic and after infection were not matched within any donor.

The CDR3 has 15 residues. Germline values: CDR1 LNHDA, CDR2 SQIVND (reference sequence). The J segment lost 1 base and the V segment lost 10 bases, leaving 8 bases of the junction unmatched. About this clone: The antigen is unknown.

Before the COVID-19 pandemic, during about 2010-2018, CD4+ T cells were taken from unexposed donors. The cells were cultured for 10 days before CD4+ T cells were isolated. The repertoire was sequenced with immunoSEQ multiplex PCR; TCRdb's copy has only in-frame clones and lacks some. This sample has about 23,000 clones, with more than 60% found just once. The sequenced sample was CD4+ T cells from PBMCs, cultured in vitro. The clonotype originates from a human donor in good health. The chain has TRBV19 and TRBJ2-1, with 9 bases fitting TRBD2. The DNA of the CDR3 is TGTGCCATCGCCGCGGGGGGGCAATCCTACAATGAGCAGTTCTTC. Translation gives CAIAAGGQSYNEQFF.